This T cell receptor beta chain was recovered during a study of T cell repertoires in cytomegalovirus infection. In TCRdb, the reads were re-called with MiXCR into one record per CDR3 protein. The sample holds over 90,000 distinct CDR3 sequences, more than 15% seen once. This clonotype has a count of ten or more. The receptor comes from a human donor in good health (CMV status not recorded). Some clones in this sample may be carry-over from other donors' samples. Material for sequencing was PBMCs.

The CDR3: CASSDLRGGLHGELFF. In nucleotides, the CDR3 is TGTGCCAGCAGCGATTTGCGGGGGGGCCTTCACGGGGAGCTGTTTTTT. This chain uses TRBV7-2 with TRBJ2-2, with TRBD2 matching over 9 bases. This CDR3 spans 16 amino acids. V was pared by 5 bases and J by 7 bases, with 11 bases of the junction left unmatched. Germline V gene sequence: CDR1 SGHTA, CDR2 FQGNSA.